A single sample is the source of the 3 T cell receptor beta chains below, sequenced in a study of STAT5B mutations in CD4+ large granular lymphocyte leukemia. Repertoires were generated with immunoSEQ multiplex PCR, while TCRdb's copy carries only in-frame clones and drops some. In the table there are 40,000 or so clones, about 80% of which are singletons. The specimen sequenced was CD4+ T cells from blood buffy coats. The receptors come from a human donor in good health.

This clone has a handful of counts. The chain carries TRBV5-1 and TRBJ2-1, with 7 bases lining up with TRBD2. Losses at the gene ends were 0 bases for V and 3 bases for J; bases not matched to a gene: 6. Germline CDR1 reads SGHRS; CDR2 reads YFSETQ. The CDR3 is 16 residues long. The CDR3 here is CASSLGIGGGYNEQFF. DNA of the CDR3: TGCGCCAGCAGCTTGGGTATTGGCGGGGGCTACAATGAGCAGTTCTTC.

The chain combines TRBV18 with TRBJ1-3, with 9 bases identical to TRBD1. This CDR3 comprises 17 residues. With 2 bases clipped from V and 0 bases from J, the junction kept 5 bases outside the gene matches. Germline-derived CDR1 and CDR2 are KGHSH and LQKENI. The CDR3 protein is CASSPGQGTLSGNTIYF. For the CDR3, the DNA is TGTGCCAGCTCACCAGGACAGGGGACCCTCTCTGGAAACACCATATATTTT.

The V gene is TRBV5-1, the J gene TRBJ2-1, with D possibly called TRBD1 or TRBD2 (5 bases each). The CDR3 has 14 residues. Germline V gene lookup returns CDR1 SGHRS and CDR2 YFSETQ. The V and J ends lost 4 bases and 3 bases respectively, with 11 bases between them. CDR3 coding DNA: TGCGCCAGCAGCCCCAGGGACGACTACAATGAGCAGTTCTTC. It encodes CASSPRDDYNEQFF.